Presented here are 15 T cell receptor beta chains from one specimen sequenced in a study of cytomegalovirus exposure and HLA in healthy donors. PCR primers comprised 60 Vbeta and 13 Jbeta primers. The assay was immunoSEQ multiplex PCR, and TCRdb's table has in-frame clones only and misses some. This sample yields about 110,000 clones, of which more than 75% are seen a single time; about 1.8% belongs to the top ten. Sequencing was done on a sample of PBMCs. These receptors all come from a man in his forties in good health and CMV-seronegative.

This clone was seen only once. The chain carries TRBV5-6 and TRBJ2-7; no clear D gene. CDR1 and CDR2 from the germline V gene are SGHDT and YYEEEE. This CDR3 has 14 amino acids. Trimming removed 0 bases from V and 4 bases from J, with 11 bases in between. CDR3 sequence reads: CASSLDPTGYEQYF. The CDR3 DNA follows: TGTGCCAGCAGCTTGGACCCAACTGGTTACGAGCAGTACTTC.

The chain recombines TRBV5-8 with TRBJ2-1; D unresolved. Germline V lookup: CDR1 SGHTS, CDR2 YDEGEE. V shed 1 base and J shed 8 bases, with 16 bases lying between them. The CDR3 consists of 15 residues. CDR3 bases: TGTGCCAGCAGCTTGAGTAGTTCCTGGTTCTATGAGCAGTTCTTC. It specifies CASSLSSSWFYEQFF.

The chain couples TRBV5-1 to TRBJ2-5; TRBD1 aligns across 10 bases. V gave up 4 bases and J gave up 4 bases; unmatched junction bases: 10. The CDR3 runs to 16 residues. The germline gives CDR1 SGHRS, CDR2 YFSETQ. CDR3 loop: CASSLTDRGKGETQYF. The CDR3 DNA reads as TGCGCCAGCAGCCTGACGGACAGGGGGAAGGGAGAGACCCAGTACTTC.

This rearrangement joins TRBV7-2 to TRBJ2-7; maybe TRBD2 (5 bases). This CDR3 contains 15 residues. The V gene lost 1 base and the J gene lost 0 bases, with 10 bases spanning the gap. The germline CDR1 and CDR2 sequences are SGHTA and FQGNSA. The CDR3 DNA reads as TGTGCCAGCAGCTTAGGGGTAGGGAGCTCCTACGAGCAGTACTTC. Translation gives CASSLGVGSSYEQYF.

The count of this clone is one. This chain uses TRBV6-5 with TRBJ1-4; 7 bases line up with TRBD1. Trimming cost V 6 bases and J 8 bases; bases outside gene matches: 9. CDR3 length: 14 amino acids. Germline assignment: CDR1 MNHEY and CDR2 SVGAGI. CDR3 nucleotides: TGTGCCAGCAGCAGACAGGGTGTTGGGGAAAAACTGTTTTTT. As protein: CASSRQGVGEKLFF.

This clone appeared once. The chain uses TRBV27 and TRBJ1-6; a possible D gene is TRBD1 (5 bases). The CDR3 is 14 residues long. The V end was cut by 2 bases, the J end by 9 bases, with 11 bases between. Germline V CDR1 and CDR2: MNHEY, SMNVEV (reference sequence). For the CDR3, the DNA is TGTGCCAGCAGTTTAAGGGAAAGGGGTTCACCCCTCCACTTT. It encodes CASSLRERGSPLHF.

The rearrangement links TRBV27 to TRBJ2-6; unclear D gene. The CDR3 spans 18 residues. Trimming removed 1 base from V and 2 bases from J, with 15 bases in between. CDR1 MNHEY and CDR2 SMNVEV come from the germline V gene (reference sequence). The CDR3 reads CASSLFSAIAPGANVLTF. CDR3 bases: TGTGCCAGCAGTTTATTTTCGGCAATAGCTCCTGGGGCCAACGTCCTGACTTTC. Full variable domain (outside the CDR3, taken from reference TRBV27 and TRBJ2-6): EAQVTQNPRYLITVTGKKLTVTCSQNMNHEYMSWYRQDPGLGLRQIYYSMNVEVTDKGDVPEGYKVSRKEKRNFPLILESPSPNQTSLYFCASSLFSAIAPGANVLTFGAGSRLTVL.

The chain links TRBV7-9 to TRBJ1-3; possible D gene TRBD1, 5 bases. Germline lookup yields CDR1 SEHNR and CDR2 FQNEAQ (reference sequence). This CDR3 contains 12 residues. Trimming removed 5 bases at V and 8 bases at J, with 10 bases between. The CDR3 sequence is CASSPSGDTIYF. In DNA form, the CDR3 reads TGTGCCAGCAGCCCCTCGGGGGACACCATATATTTT.

V and J are TRBV7-6 and TRBJ2-7; 13 bases match TRBD2. After removal of 0 bases from V and 4 bases from J, the junction contained 9 bases not matched to a gene. CDR3 length: 18 amino acids. Germline V gives CDR1 SGHVS, CDR2 FNYEAQ. The CDR3 nucleotides read TGTGCCAGCAGCTTAGCCGTCACTAGCGGGGGGGCTGGATACGAGCAGTACTTC. Its translation is CASSLAVTSGGAGYEQYF.

The CDR3 nucleotides read TGCAGCGTTGGGGAGGAGGGCACTGAAGCTTTCTTT. Protein product: CSVGEEGTEAFF. The chain recombines TRBV29-1 with TRBJ1-1, with D hard to call. V was pared by 4 bases and J by 4 bases, with 10 bases between. In germline, CDR1 is SQVTM, CDR2 ANQGSEA. This CDR3 has 12 residues.

The chain has TRBV5-1 and TRBJ1-3; 8 bases match TRBD1. V was pared by 4 bases and J by 4 bases, with 4 bases of the junction left unmatched. The germline V gene has CDR1 SGHRS and CDR2 YFSETQ. CDR3 length: 14 amino acids. Here the CDR3 reads CASSRTGSGNTIYF. DNA of the CDR3: TGCGCCAGCAGCAGGACAGGGTCCGGAAACACCATATATTTT.

This clone was picked up a small number of times. The chain couples TRBV7-9 to TRBJ2-7, with 9 bases identical to TRBD1. This CDR3 is built from 14 residues. The V segment lost 3 bases and the J segment 6 bases; nucleotides outside the gene matches: 6. From germline, CDR1 is SEHNR and CDR2 FQNEAQ (reference sequence). This CDR3 is CASSFRDRVSEQYF. Here the CDR3 DNA reads TGTGCCAGCAGCTTCCGGGACAGGGTAAGCGAGCAGTACTTC.

This clone is a singleton in its sample. The chain employs TRBV5-1 and TRBJ2-5; D is possibly TRBD2 (6 bases). The V and J ends lost 0 bases and 3 bases respectively, with 12 bases between them. Germline V gives CDR1 SGHRS, CDR2 YFSETQ. The CDR3 runs 15 residues. This CDR3 reads CASSLGGGYEETQYF. The CDR3 nucleotides read TGCGCCAGCAGCTTGGGTGGAGGGTATGAAGAGACCCAGTACTTC. The entire variable domain, with the rest obtained from reference TRBV5-1 and TRBJ2-5, is as follows: KAGVTQTPRYLIKTRGQQVTLSCSPISGHRSVSWYQQTPGQGLQFLFEYFSETQRNKGNFPGRFSGRQFSNSRSEMNVSTLELGDSALYLCASSLGGGYEETQYFGPGTRLLVL.

The rearrangement links TRBV5-1 to TRBJ2-2; unclear D gene. The CDR3 is 15 residues long. V gave up 0 bases and J gave up 5 bases, with 11 bases separating them. Per germline, CDR1 SGHRS and CDR2 YFSETQ. The DNA of the CDR3 is TGCGCCAGCAGCTTGGCCCTTGTCGGGACCGGGGAGCTGTTTTTT. Its translation: CASSLALVGTGELFF.

V gene TRBV4-1 combines with J gene TRBJ2-3; tentatively, D is TRBD1 (6 bases). V gave up 4 bases and J gave up 3 bases, with 26 bases separating them. Germline-derived CDR1 and CDR2 are MGHRA and YSYEKL. The CDR3 is 19 amino acids. CDR3 region: CASSRGDGVAGALTDTQYF. The CDR3 DNA reads TGCGCCAGCAGCCGTGGGGACGGCGTGGCAGGGGCTTTAACAGATACGCAGTATTTT.